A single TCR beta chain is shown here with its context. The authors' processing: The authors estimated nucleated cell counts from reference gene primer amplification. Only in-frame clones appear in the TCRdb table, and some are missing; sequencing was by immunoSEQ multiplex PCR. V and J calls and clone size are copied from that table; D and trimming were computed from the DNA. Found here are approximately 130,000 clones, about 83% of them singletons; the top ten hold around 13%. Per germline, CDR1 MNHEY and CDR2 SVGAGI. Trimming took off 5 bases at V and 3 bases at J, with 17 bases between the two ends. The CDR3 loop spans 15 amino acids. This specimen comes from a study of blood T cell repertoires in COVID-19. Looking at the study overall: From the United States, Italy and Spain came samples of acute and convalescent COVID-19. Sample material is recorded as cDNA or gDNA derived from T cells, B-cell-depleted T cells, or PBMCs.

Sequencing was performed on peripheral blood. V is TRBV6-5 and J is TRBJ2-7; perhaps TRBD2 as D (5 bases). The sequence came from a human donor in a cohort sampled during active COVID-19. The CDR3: CASSPSRGYGYEQYF. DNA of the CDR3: TGTGCCAGCAGTCCGTCACGGGGATATGGCTACGAGCAGTACTTC.